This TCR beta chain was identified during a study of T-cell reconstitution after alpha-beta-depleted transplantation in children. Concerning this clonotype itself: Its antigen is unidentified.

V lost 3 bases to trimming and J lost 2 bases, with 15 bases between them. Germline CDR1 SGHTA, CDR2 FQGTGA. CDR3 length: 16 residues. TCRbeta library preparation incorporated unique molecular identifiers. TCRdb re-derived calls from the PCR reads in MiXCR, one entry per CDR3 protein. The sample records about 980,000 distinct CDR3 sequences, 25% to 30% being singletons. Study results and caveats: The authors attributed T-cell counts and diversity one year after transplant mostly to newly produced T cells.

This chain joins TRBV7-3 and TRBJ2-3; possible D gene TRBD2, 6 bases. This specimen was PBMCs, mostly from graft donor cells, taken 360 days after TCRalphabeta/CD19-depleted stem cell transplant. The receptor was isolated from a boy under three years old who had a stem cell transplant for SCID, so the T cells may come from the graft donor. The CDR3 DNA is TGTGCCAGCAGCTTCCGGAGGGGCCCTTCCACAGATACGCAGTATTTT. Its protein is CASSFRRGPSTDTQYF.